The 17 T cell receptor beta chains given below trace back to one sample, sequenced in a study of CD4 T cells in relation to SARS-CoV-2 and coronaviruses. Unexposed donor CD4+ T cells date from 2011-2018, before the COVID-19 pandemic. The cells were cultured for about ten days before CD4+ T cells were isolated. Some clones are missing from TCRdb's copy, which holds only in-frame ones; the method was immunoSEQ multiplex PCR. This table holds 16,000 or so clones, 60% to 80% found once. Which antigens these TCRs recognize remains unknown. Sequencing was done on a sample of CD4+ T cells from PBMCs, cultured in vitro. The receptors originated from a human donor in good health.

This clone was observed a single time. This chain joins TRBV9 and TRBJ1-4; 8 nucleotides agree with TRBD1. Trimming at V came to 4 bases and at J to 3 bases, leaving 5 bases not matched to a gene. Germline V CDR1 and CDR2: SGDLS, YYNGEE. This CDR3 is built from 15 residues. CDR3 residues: CASSPQGAANEKLFF. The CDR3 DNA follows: TGTGCCAGCAGCCCTCAGGGGGCGGCTAATGAAAAACTGTTTTTT.

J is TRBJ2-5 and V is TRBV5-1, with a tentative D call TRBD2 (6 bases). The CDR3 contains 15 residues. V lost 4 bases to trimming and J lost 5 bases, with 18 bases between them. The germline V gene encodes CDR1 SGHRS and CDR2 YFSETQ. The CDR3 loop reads CASSLGGAESETQYF. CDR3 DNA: TGCGCCAGCAGCCTAGGAGGGGCAGAGTCGGAGACCCAGTACTTC.

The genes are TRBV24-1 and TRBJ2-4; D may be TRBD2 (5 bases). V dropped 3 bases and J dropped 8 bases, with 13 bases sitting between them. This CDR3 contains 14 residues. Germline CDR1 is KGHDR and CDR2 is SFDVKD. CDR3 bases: TGTGCCACCAGTGATGACACCGAGGGTGACATTCAGTACTTC. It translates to CATSDDTEGDIQYF.

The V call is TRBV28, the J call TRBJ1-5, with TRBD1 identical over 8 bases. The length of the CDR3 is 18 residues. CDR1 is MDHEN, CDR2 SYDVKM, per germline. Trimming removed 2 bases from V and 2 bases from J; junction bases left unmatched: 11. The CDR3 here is CASSLPALQGAGNQPQHF. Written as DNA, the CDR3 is TGTGCCAGCAGTTTACCCGCGCTTCAGGGGGCAGGCAATCAGCCCCAGCATTTT.

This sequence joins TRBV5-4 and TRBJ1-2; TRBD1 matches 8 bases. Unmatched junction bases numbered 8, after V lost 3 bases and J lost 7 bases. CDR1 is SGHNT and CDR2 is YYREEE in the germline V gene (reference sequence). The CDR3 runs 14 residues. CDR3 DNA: TGTGCCAGCAGCTCTCGGACAGGGAGGACTGGCTACACCTTC. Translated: CASSSRTGRTGYTF.

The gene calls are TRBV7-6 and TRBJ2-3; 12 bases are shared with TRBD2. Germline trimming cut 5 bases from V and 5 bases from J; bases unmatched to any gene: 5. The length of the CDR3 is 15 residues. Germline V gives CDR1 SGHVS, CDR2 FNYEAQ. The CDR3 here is CASSPRGLAGDTQYF. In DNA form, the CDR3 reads TGTGCCAGCAGCCCCCGGGGACTAGCGGGAGATACGCAGTATTTT.

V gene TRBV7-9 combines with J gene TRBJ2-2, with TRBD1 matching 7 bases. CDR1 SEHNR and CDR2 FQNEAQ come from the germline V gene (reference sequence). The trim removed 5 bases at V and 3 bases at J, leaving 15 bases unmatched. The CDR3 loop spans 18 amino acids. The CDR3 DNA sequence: TGTGCCAGCAGCCCCCGCAGCCTAGGACAGGACTACACCGGGGAGCTGTTTTTT. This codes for CASSPRSLGQDYTGELFF. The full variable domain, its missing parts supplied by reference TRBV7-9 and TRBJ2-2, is DTGVSQNPRHKITKRGQNVTFRCDPISEHNRLYWYRQTLGQGPEFLTYFQNEAQLEKSRLLSDRFSAERPKGSFSTLEIQRTEQGDSAMYLCASSPRSLGQDYTGELFFGEGSRLTVL.

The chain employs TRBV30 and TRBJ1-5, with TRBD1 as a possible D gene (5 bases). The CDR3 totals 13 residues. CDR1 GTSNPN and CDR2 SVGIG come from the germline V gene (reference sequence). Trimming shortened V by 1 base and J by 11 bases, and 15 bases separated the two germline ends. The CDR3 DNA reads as TGTGCCTGGAGTGGAGGGGCCGGGGGATCCCAGCATTTT. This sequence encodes CAWSGGAGGSQHF.

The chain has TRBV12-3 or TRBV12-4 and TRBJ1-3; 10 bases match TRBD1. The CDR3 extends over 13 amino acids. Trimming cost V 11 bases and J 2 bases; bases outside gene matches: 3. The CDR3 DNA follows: TGTGCCTTGGGGACAGGGGCTGGAAACACCATATATTTT. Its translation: CALGTGAGNTIYF.

The CDR3 bases are TGTGCCAGTAGACTTAGCGGGAGCAGCACAGATACGCAGTATTTT. Amino acid sequence: CASRLSGSSTDTQYF. V usage is TRBV19 and J usage is TRBJ2-3; 9 bases align to TRBD2. The J segment lost 0 bases and the V segment lost 6 bases, leaving 4 bases of the junction unmatched. The CDR3 extends over 15 amino acids. Germline loops: CDR1 LNHDA, CDR2 SQIVND (reference sequence).

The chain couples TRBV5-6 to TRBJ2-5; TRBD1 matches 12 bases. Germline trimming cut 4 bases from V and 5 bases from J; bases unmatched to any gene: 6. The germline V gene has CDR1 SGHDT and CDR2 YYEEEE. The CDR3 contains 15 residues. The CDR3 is CASSRDGTGGETQYF. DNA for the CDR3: TGTGCCAGCAGCCGAGACGGGACAGGGGGCGAGACCCAGTACTTC.

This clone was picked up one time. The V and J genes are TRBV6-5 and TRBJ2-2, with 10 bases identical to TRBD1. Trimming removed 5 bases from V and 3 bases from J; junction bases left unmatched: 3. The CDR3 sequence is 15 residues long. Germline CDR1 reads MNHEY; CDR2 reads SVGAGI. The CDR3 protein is CASSPGTGDTGELFF. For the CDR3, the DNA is TGTGCCAGCAGTCCTGGGACAGGGGACACCGGGGAGCTGTTTTTT.

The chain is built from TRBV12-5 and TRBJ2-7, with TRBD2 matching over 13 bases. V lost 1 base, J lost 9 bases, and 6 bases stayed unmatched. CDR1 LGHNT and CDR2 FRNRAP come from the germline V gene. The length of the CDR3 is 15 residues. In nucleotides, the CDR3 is TGTGCTAGTGGTTTGGAGGGGACTAGCGGGAAAGGGCAGTACTTC. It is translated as CASGLEGTSGKGQYF.

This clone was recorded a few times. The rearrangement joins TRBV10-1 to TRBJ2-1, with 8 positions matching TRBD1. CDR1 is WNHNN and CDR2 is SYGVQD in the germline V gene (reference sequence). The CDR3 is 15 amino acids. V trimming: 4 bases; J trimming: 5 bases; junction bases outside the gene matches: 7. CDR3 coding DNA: TGCGCCAGCAGTGTCCGGACAGGGCTTCACAATGAGCAGTTCTTC. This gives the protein CASSVRTGLHNEQFF.

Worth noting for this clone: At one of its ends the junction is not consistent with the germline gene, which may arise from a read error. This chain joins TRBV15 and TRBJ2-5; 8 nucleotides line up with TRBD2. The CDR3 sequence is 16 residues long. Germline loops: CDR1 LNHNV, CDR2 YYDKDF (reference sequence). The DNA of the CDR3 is TGTGCCACCAGCAGAGATCGGGGATCTAGCGGGTCCCCCCCCCACTTC. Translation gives CATSRDRGSSGSPPHF. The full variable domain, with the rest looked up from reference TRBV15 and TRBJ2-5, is DAMVIQNPRYQVTQFGKPVTLSCSQTLNHNVMYWYQQKSSQAPKLLFHYYDKDFNNEADTPDNFQSRRPNTSFCFLDIRSPGLGDTAMYLCATSRDRGSSGSPPHFGPGTRLLVL.

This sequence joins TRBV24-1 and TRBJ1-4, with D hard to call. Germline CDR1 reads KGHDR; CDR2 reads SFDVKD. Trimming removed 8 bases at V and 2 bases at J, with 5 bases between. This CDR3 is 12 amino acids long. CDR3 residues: CATTATNEKLFF. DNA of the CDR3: TGTGCCACCACAGCTACTAATGAAAAACTGTTTTTT.

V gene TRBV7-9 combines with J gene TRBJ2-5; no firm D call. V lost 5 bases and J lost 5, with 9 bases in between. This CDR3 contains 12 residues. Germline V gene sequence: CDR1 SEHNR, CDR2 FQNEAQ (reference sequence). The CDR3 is CASSPSVETQYF. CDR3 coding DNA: TGTGCCAGCAGCCCCAGTGTGGAGACCCAGTACTTC.